This TCR beta chain is from a study of cytomegalovirus exposure and HLA in healthy donors. About the research overall: The same platform used for the approximately 700 first-cohort repertoires was also used for the 100 to 150 validation repertoires, as a later analysis reported.

The study, taken as a whole, reports: Later, an analysis found that TCR clusters from the first cohort tended to co-occur in the 110 or so validation repertoires. Cytomegalovirus status, reportedly, was diagnosed with high specificity and sensitivity by the classifier. Most observed TCR sequences were rare, whereas some public TCRs were detected in many donors.

The V and J ends lost 7 bases and 0 bases respectively, with 13 bases between them. The germline V gene has CDR1 MNHNS and CDR2 SASEGT. CDR3 length: 15 amino acids. Note on this clone: Antigen: not known.

Some clones are missing from TCRdb's copy, which holds only in-frame ones; the method was immunoSEQ multiplex PCR. The table shows some 150,000 clones, with around 88% occurring only once. This TCR was recovered from a man between 18 and 29 years old in good health and CMV-seropositive. The genes are TRBV6-1 and TRBJ1-5; D is perhaps TRBD1 (6 bases). Specimen: PBMCs. For the CDR3, the DNA is TGTGCCAGCATCGAACCGGGACATAGCAATCAGCCCCAGCATTTT. This encodes CASIEPGHSNQPQHF.